The 9 T cell receptor beta chains below come from one sample, sequenced in a study of T cell changes during pregnancy in multiple sclerosis. Profiled with immunoSEQ multiplex PCR; TCRdb holds only in-frame clones, not every one. Of 40,000 to 60,000 clones listed, around 94% are singletons. This specimen consisted of CD4+ T cells from peripheral blood mononuclear cells, obtained in the first trimester of pregnancy. The receptors come from a female donor with multiple sclerosis, enrolled in a pregnancy study.

This CDR3 reads CASSRLDIGTQYF. CDR3 nucleotide sequence: TGCGCCAGCAGCCGGCTGGACATCGGGACCCAGTACTTC. This rearrangement joins TRBV5-1 to TRBJ2-5, with D perhaps TRBD1 (5 bases). The CDR3 is made up of 13 amino acids. Trimming left V 4 bases short and J 7 bases short, with 14 bases between. Germline lookup yields CDR1 SGHRS and CDR2 YFSETQ.

The chain links TRBV25-1 to TRBJ1-2; D might be TRBD1 (5 bases). The germline V gene encodes CDR1 MGHDK and CDR2 SYGVNS. Trimming shortened V by 1 base and J by 8 bases, and 11 bases separated the two germline ends. The CDR3 has 13 amino acids. The CDR3 DNA sequence: TGTGCCAGCAGTGAATTATGGGGCGAAGGCTACACCTTC. This sequence encodes CASSELWGEGYTF.

The genes are TRBV11-2 and TRBJ2-7; a weak D match, TRBD1 (8 bases). This CDR3 has 14 amino acids. V lost 4 bases, J lost 2 bases, and 12 bases lay in between. The germline V gene encodes CDR1 SGHAT and CDR2 FQNNGV. The CDR3 DNA is TGTGCCAGCAGCTGGACAGGGAGGGCCTACGAGCAGTACTTC. Its protein is CASSWTGRAYEQYF.

V is TRBV11-2 and J is TRBJ1-1; 7 bases line up with TRBD1. With V trimmed by 0 bases and J by 6 bases, 4 bases remained unmatched. The CDR3 spans 14 residues. Per germline, CDR1 SGHAT and CDR2 FQNNGV. The CDR3 DNA reads TGTGCCAGCAGCTTAGAAGACAGGGCCGCTGAAGCTTTCTTT. It is translated as CASSLEDRAAEAFF.

This rearrangement joins TRBV2 to TRBJ2-3, with TRBD2 identical over 11 bases. This CDR3 has 17 residues. V was pared by 7 bases and J by 6 bases, with 15 bases of the junction left unmatched. Germline V gene lookup returns CDR1 SNHLY and CDR2 FYNNEI. The CDR3 loop reads CASKVTSGGFGSDTQYF. The DNA of the CDR3 is TGTGCCAGCAAGGTCACTAGCGGGGGATTCGGGTCGGATACGCAGTATTTT.

The gene calls are TRBV11-2 and TRBJ1-1; the match to TRBD1 covers 7 bases. The CDR3 covers 16 residues. The germline V gene has CDR1 SGHAT and CDR2 FQNNGV. Losses at the gene ends were 5 bases for V and 1 base for J; bases not matched to a gene: 10. The CDR3 spells CASSRGRGRGNTEAFF. The CDR3 bases are TGTGCCAGCAGCCGCGGGAGGGGGCGCGGGAACACTGAAGCTTTCTTT.

V usage is TRBV11-2 and J usage is TRBJ1-1; TRBD1 agrees at 9 bases. The CDR3 length is 17 residues. From germline, CDR1 is SGHAT and CDR2 FQNNGV. J lost 0 bases, V lost 1 base, and 6 bases had no gene match. For the CDR3, the DNA is TGTGCCAGCAGCTTAGGACAGGGGGGCCTGATGAACACTGAAGCTTTCTTT. It translates to CASSLGQGGLMNTEAFF.

The chain recombines TRBV27 with TRBJ2-1, with TRBD2 matching 9 bases. V shed 1 base and J 4 bases; nucleotides not matched to a gene: 2. Germline V CDR1 and CDR2: MNHEY, SMNVEV (reference sequence). The CDR3 has 15 residues. In nucleotides, the CDR3 is TGTGCCAGCAGTTTATGGCTAGCGGGGTACAATGAGCAGTTCTTC. Its protein is CASSLWLAGYNEQFF.

V is TRBV10-3 and J is TRBJ2-7, with a tentative D call TRBD2 (5 bases). Germline V gene data show CDR1 as ENHRY and CDR2 as SYGVKD. The CDR3 consists of 12 residues. V lost 4 bases to trimming and J lost 5 bases, with 9 bases between them. The CDR3 bases are TGTGCCATCAGTGGGCCCGGGGACGAGCAGTACTTC. Translated, it gives CAISGPGDEQYF.